Following are 22 T cell receptor beta chains from one sample sequenced in a study of CD8+ T cells in alopecia areata. Treatment of the sample: oral pan-JAK inhibitor, 5-10 mg twice daily. It was cDNA, reverse transcribed from extracted RNA, that served as the sequencing template. Using immunoSEQ multiplex PCR, the repertoire was profiled, and TCRdb retains in-frame clones only, with some absent. The sample carries some 200,000 clones, around three fifths recorded once. Here the sequenced sample was CD4+ T cells sorted from blood, taken at week 4, from a patient treated with tofacitinib. Receptor source: a human donor with alopecia areata.

This clone was counted a few times. The chain is built from TRBV21-1 and TRBJ2-5. TRBV21-1 constitutes a pseudogene. The CDR3 spans 14 residues. The CDR3 spells CASSKDGRQETQYF. The CDR3 coding sequence is TGTGCCAGCAGCAAAGACGGCAGACAAGAGACCCAGTACTTC.

The V call is TRBV5-6, the J call TRBJ2-5; TRBD2 is a possible D gene (5 bases). The germline V gene has CDR1 SGHDT and CDR2 YYEEEE. V lost 1 base and J 5 bases, leaving 12 bases between the germline ends. This CDR3 comprises 14 residues. The CDR3 spells CASSLSGIKETQYF. The DNA of the CDR3 is TGTGCCAGCAGCTTGTCCGGGATCAAGGAGACCCAGTACTTC.

A few counts support this clone. The gene calls are TRBV7-8 and TRBJ2-7; D perhaps matches TRBD1 (6 bases). This CDR3 spans 13 amino acids. V was pared by 4 bases and J by 5 bases, with 12 bases between. Germline V gene lookup returns CDR1 SGHVS and CDR2 FQNEAQ. CDR3 in amino acids: CASSSTDRNEQYF. The CDR3 bases are TGTGCCAGCAGCTCCACCGACAGGAACGAGCAGTACTTC.

There are a few counts of this clone. The rearrangement uses TRBV10-3 and TRBJ1-2; TRBD1 agrees at 7 bases. Unmatched junction bases numbered 7, after V lost 6 bases and J lost 6 bases. Germline V gives CDR1 ENHRY, CDR2 SYGVKD. The CDR3 loop spans 13 amino acids. Written as DNA, the CDR3 is TGTGCCATCAGATCGACAGGGCGGCATGGCTACACCTTC. Translation: CAIRSTGRHGYTF.

The rearrangement uses TRBV14 and TRBJ2-3; D not certain. This CDR3 region has 18 residues. Germline V lookup: CDR1 SGHDN, CDR2 FVKESK. The ends were cut back, 1 base at V and 4 bases at J, with 21 bases in the middle. The CDR3 is CASSQGHGSPMHADTQYF. Written as DNA, the CDR3 is TGTGCCAGCAGCCAAGGCCATGGTTCCCCCATGCACGCAGATACGCAGTATTTT.

The chain is built from TRBV29-1 and TRBJ1-1; no definite D call. CDR3 length: 10 amino acids. V was cut by 7 bases and J by 7 bases, with 10 bases left in between. Germline V lookup: CDR1 SQVTM, CDR2 ANQGSEA. CDR3 in amino acids: CSASTVEAFF. Here the CDR3 DNA reads TGCAGCGCCTCGACTGTTGAAGCTTTCTTT.

The chain links TRBV30 to TRBJ2-7; D is undetermined. In germline, CDR1 is GTSNPN, CDR2 SVGIG (reference sequence). There are 12 residues in the CDR3. V was shortened by 2 bases and J by 6 bases, with 11 bases between the two germline ends. This CDR3 is CAWSLLIGEQYF. CDR3 nucleotide sequence: TGTGCCTGGAGTCTTTTGATAGGCGAGCAGTACTTC. The entire variable domain, with the rest obtained from reference TRBV30 and TRBJ2-7, is as follows: SQTIHQWPATLVQPVGSPLSLECTVEGTSNPNLYWYRQAAGRGLQLLFYSVGIGQISSEVPQNLSASRPQDRQFILSSKKLLLSDSGFYLCAWSLLIGEQYFGPGTRLTVT.

The chain carries TRBV9 and TRBJ1-1; D remains unclear. The CDR3 covers 14 residues. V lost 1 base and J lost 1, with 8 bases in between. Germline V gene lookup returns CDR1 SGDLS and CDR2 YYNGEE. CDR3 protein: CASSVSGRNTEAFF. As DNA, the CDR3 is TGTGCCAGCAGCGTATCCGGACGGAACACTGAAGCTTTCTTT. The complete variable domain, with remaining parts taken from reference TRBV9 and TRBJ1-1, reads DSGVTQTPKHLITATGQRVTLRCSPRSGDLSVYWYQQSLDQGLQFLIQYYNGEERAKGNILERFSAQQFPDLHSELNLSSLELGDSALYFCASSVSGRNTEAFFGQGTRLTVV.

This clone was seen more than once but under ten times. The chain recombines TRBV29-1 with TRBJ1-4; D perhaps matches TRBD1 (6 bases). The CDR3 totals 13 residues. The germline V gene has CDR1 SQVTM and CDR2 ANQGSEA. V lost 6 bases to trimming and J lost 7 bases, with 15 bases between them. CDR3 region: CSVYIQGPEKLFF. The CDR3 DNA sequence: TGCAGCGTGTACATACAGGGCCCTGAAAAACTGTTTTTT.

The chain carries TRBV18 and TRBJ1-5; 7 nucleotides match TRBD1. The length of the CDR3 is 16 residues. Germline CDR1 and CDR2: KGHSH and LQKENI. The V and J ends lost 3 bases and 5 bases, in that order; junction bases with no gene match: 10. CDR3 residues: CASSPTTRGRDQPQHF. CDR3 DNA sequence: TGTGCCAGCTCACCGACGACTAGGGGGCGGGATCAGCCCCAGCATTTT.

V and J are TRBV25-1 and TRBJ1-6; 9 nucleotides align to TRBD1. The junction had 10 bases not matched to a gene; V was cut back by 6 bases and J by 7 bases. The CDR3 covers 16 residues. Germline CDR1 MGHDK, CDR2 SYGVNS. CDR3 region: CASSSTGGVMNSPLHF. DNA for the CDR3: TGTGCCAGCAGCTCTACAGGGGGCGTGATGAATTCACCCCTCCACTTT. The whole variable domain, remainder taken from reference TRBV25-1 and TRBJ1-6, is EADIYQTPRYLVIGTGKKITLECSQTMGHDKMYWYQQDPGMELHLIHYSYGVNSTEKGDLSSESTVSRIRTEHFPLTLESARPSHTSQYLCASSSTGGVMNSPLHFGNGTRLTVT.

V usage is TRBV29-1 and J usage is TRBJ2-1; 9 positions match TRBD1. V was clipped by 3 bases and J by 15 bases; unmatched bases: 6. CDR1 is SQVTM, CDR2 ANQGSEA, per germline. CDR3 length: 11 amino acids. DNA for the CDR3: TGCAGCGTTGACCTGGGGGACAGGGCGTTCTTC. Translating it yields CSVDLGDRAFF.

This clone occurred a few times. The V and J genes are TRBV7-9 and TRBJ1-4; D not resolved. The CDR3 is 15 amino acids. CDR1 is SEHNR and CDR2 is FQNEAQ in the germline V gene (reference sequence). With 2 bases removed from V and 5 bases from J, the gap between germline ends came to 12 bases. CDR3 in amino acids: CASSLIGQRNEKLFF. In nucleotides, the CDR3 is TGTGCCAGCAGCTTAATTGGTCAGAGAAATGAAAAACTGTTTTTT. Combining the CDR3 with reference TRBV7-9 and TRBJ1-4 gives the whole variable domain DTGVSQNPRHKITKRGQNVTFRCDPISEHNRLYWYRQTLGQGPEFLTYFQNEAQLEKSRLLSDRFSAERPKGSFSTLEIQRTEQGDSAMYLCASSLIGQRNEKLFFGSGTQLSVL.

This chain joins TRBV6-6 and TRBJ2-7, with 10 bases aligning to TRBD1. Losses at the gene ends were 9 bases for V and 3 bases for J; bases not matched to a gene: 8. Per germline, CDR1 MNHNY and CDR2 SVGAGI (reference sequence). The CDR3 covers 14 residues. CDR3 sequence: CASKVGTGDYEQYF. CDR3 DNA sequence: TGTGCCAGTAAAGTGGGGACAGGGGACTACGAGCAGTACTTC.

The CDR3 DNA follows: TGTGCCTGGAGTCCTGGGACGGAAGGTAACCAGCCCCAGCATTTT. It yields the protein CAWSPGTEGNQPQHF. This chain joins TRBV30 and TRBJ1-5; D is possibly TRBD1 (5 bases). Trimming took off 2 bases at V and 7 bases at J, with 18 bases between the two ends. The CDR3 length is 15 residues. CDR1 is GTSNPN, CDR2 SVGIG, per germline (reference sequence). The full variable domain, its missing parts supplied by reference TRBV30 and TRBJ1-5, is SQTIHQWPATLVQPVGSPLSLECTVEGTSNPNLYWYRQAAGRGLQLLFYSVGIGQISSEVPQNLSASRPQDRQFILSSKKLLLSDSGFYLCAWSPGTEGNQPQHFGDGTRLSIL.

This clone showed up just a few times. J is TRBJ2-4 and V is TRBV25-1; D remains unclear. V lost 3 bases to trimming and J lost 6 bases, with 3 bases between them. CDR3 size: 11 residues. The germline V gene encodes CDR1 MGHDK and CDR2 SYGVNS. This chain's CDR3 is CASSDGNIQYF. DNA of the CDR3: TGTGCCAGCAGTGACGGAAACATTCAGTACTTC. Full variable domain (outside the CDR3, taken from reference TRBV25-1 and TRBJ2-4): EADIYQTPRYLVIGTGKKITLECSQTMGHDKMYWYQQDPGMELHLIHYSYGVNSTEKGDLSSESTVSRIRTEHFPLTLESARPSHTSQYLCASSDGNIQYFGAGTRLSVL.

This chain uses TRBV25-1 with TRBJ1-1; weak D call: TRBD1 (5 bases). The V end was cut by 2 bases, the J end by 5 bases, with 9 bases between. CDR3 length equals 13 residues. Per the germline V gene, CDR1 is MGHDK and CDR2 is SYGVNS. The CDR3 DNA is TGTGCCAGCAGTGAACGACAGATTACTGAAGCTTTCTTT. Translated: CASSERQITEAFF.

The V call is TRBV7-2, the J call TRBJ1-2; D unclear. The V end lost 1 base, the J end lost 3 bases, and 6 bases lay between the germline ends. Germline V CDR1 and CDR2: SGHTA, FQGNSA. This CDR3 is 13 amino acids long. The CDR3 coding sequence is TGTGCCAGCAGCTTAGACTTAGACTATGGCTACACCTTC. Its protein product is CASSLDLDYGYTF.

The chain couples TRBV10-3 to TRBJ2-1; 7 positions match TRBD1. Germline CDR1 ENHRY, CDR2 SYGVKD. V lost 10 bases to trimming and J lost 8 bases; unmatched junction nucleotides: 14. The CDR3 is 14 residues long. The chain's CDR3 is CANWSGDRIDEQFF. The DNA for the CDR3 is TGTGCCAACTGGTCCGGGGACAGAATAGATGAGCAGTTCTTC.

The J gene is TRBJ2-1, the V gene TRBV5-5, with D possibly TRBD1 on 6 matching bases. V dropped 2 bases and J dropped 6 bases, with 18 bases sitting between them. The CDR3 length is 16 residues. Germline V gene data show CDR1 as SGHKS and CDR2 as YYEKEE (reference sequence). The CDR3 loop is CASSLQQGPTINEQFF. The CDR3, as DNA: TGTGCCAGCAGCTTACAACAGGGCCCAACCATCAATGAGCAGTTCTTC.

This clone was counted only a few times. The genes are TRBV7-2 and TRBJ2-7; D is unresolved. V was cut by 1 base and J by 1 base, with 5 bases left in between. Germline CDR1 SGHTA, CDR2 FQGNSA. The CDR3 loop spans 13 amino acids. The CDR3, as DNA: TGTGCCAGCAGCTTAGGGCGTTCCTACGAGCAGTACTTC. Translating it yields CASSLGRSYEQYF. Filled out from reference TRBV7-2 and TRBJ2-7, the complete variable domain reads GAGVSQSPSNKVTEKGKDVELRCDPISGHTALYWYRQSLGQGLEFLIYFQGNSAPDKSGLPSDRFSAERTGGSVSTLTIQRTQQEDSAVYLCASSLGRSYEQYFGPGTRLTVT.

In its sample, this clone was seen a few times. CDR3 bases: TGTGGCTCGAGTAGCCGAGGGTACACTGAAGCTTTCTTT. It yields the protein CGSSSRGYTEAFF. The V call is TRBV30, the J call TRBJ1-1, with D hard to call. This CDR3 has 13 residues. Germline loops: CDR1 GTSNPN, CDR2 SVGIG (reference sequence).